Below are 18 T cell receptor beta chains sequenced from a single sample in a study of technical replicates of blood from several donors. Here immunoSEQ multiplex PCR was the method, and the copy in TCRdb shows in-frame clones only, minus some. Of about 75,000 clones listed, about 97% are singletons. The source material was T cells isolated from PBMCs. The receptors stem from a human donor in good health.

The chain recombines TRBV9 with TRBJ2-1; tentative D call: TRBD2 (5 bases). Germline V CDR1 and CDR2: SGDLS, YYNGEE. With 0 bases removed from V and 7 bases from J, the gap between germline ends came to 8 bases. CDR3 size: 13 residues. CDR3 in amino acids: CASSVGVANEQFF. The CDR3 bases are TGTGCCAGCAGCGTAGGCGTAGCGAATGAGCAGTTCTTC.

The V call is TRBV4-2, the J call TRBJ2-7, with 8 bases fitting TRBD1. This CDR3 is built from 15 residues. In germline, CDR1 is LGHNA, CDR2 YNFKEQ. The V gene end was trimmed by 5 bases and the J gene end by 1 base; junction bases not matched to a gene: 7. Here the CDR3 DNA reads TGTGCCAGCAGCGAGGGACAGGCGAGATCCTACGAGCAGTACTTC. It yields the protein CASSEGQARSYEQYF.

This chain uses TRBV5-1 with TRBJ2-3; D is possibly TRBD2 (6 bases). Trimming left V 1 base short and J 9 bases short, with 12 bases between. Germline V gives CDR1 SGHRS, CDR2 YFSETQ. This CDR3 is built from 13 residues. CDR3 loop: CASSLFRRETQYF. In DNA, the CDR3 is TGCGCCAGCAGCTTGTTTCGCCGGGAGACGCAGTATTTT. The full variable domain, its missing parts supplied by reference TRBV5-1 and TRBJ2-3, is KAGVTQTPRYLIKTRGQQVTLSCSPISGHRSVSWYQQTPGQGLQFLFEYFSETQRNKGNFPGRFSGRQFSNSRSEMNVSTLELGDSALYLCASSLFRRETQYFGPGTRLTVL.

The chain recombines TRBV5-4 with TRBJ1-1; 8 bases are a match to TRBD1. With V trimmed by 2 bases and J by 5 bases, 5 bases remained unmatched. The CDR3 is 14 amino acids. Germline assignment: CDR1 SGHNT and CDR2 YYREEE (reference sequence). The DNA for the CDR3 is TGTGCCAGCAGCTTAGAGACAGGGGTGACTGAAGCTTTCTTT. Its translation: CASSLETGVTEAFF.

The genes are TRBV29-1 and TRBJ2-1; D is possibly TRBD2 (8 bases). The CDR3 length is 17 residues. In germline, CDR1 is SQVTM, CDR2 ANQGSEA. Trimming left V 7 bases short and J 8 bases short, with 30 bases between. The CDR3 spells CSAMDRNKRERQYEQFF. The CDR3 nucleotides read TGCAGCGCCATGGACAGGAATAAGCGGGAGCGGCAGTATGAGCAGTTCTTC.

This clone was seen only once. This chain uses TRBV5-6 with TRBJ1-5; D possibly corresponds to TRBD1 (5 bases). Germline V lookup: CDR1 SGHDT, CDR2 YYEEEE. V lost 0 bases to trimming and J lost 2 bases, with 18 bases between them. This CDR3 comprises 18 residues. This chain's CDR3 is CASSLVAGILEGNQPQHF. The CDR3 DNA reads as TGTGCCAGCAGCTTGGTTGCAGGGATTCTAGAGGGCAATCAGCCCCAGCATTTT.

The chain carries TRBV30 and TRBJ2-1, with 12 bases identical to TRBD2. This CDR3 is built from 15 residues. Germline CDR1 and CDR2: GTSNPN and SVGIG (reference sequence). V shed 0 bases and J 7 bases; nucleotides not matched to a gene: 4. CDR3 nucleotide sequence: TGTGCCTGGAGTGTAAGGCTAGCGGGAGGGAATGAGCAGTTCTTC. This translates into CAWSVRLAGGNEQFF. The full variable domain, in which reference TRBV30 and TRBJ2-1 provide the parts outside the CDR3, is SQTIHQWPATLVQPVGSPLSLECTVEGTSNPNLYWYRQAAGRGLQLLFYSVGIGQISSEVPQNLSASRPQDRQFILSSKKLLLSDSGFYLCAWSVRLAGGNEQFFGPGTRLTVL.

Here the CDR3 reads CASSNQREQFF. The CDR3 nucleotides are TGTGCCAGCAGCAACCAGCGTGAGCAGTTCTTC. V and J are TRBV7-2 and TRBJ2-1; D gene unclear. CDR1 is SGHTA, CDR2 FQGNSA, per germline. The CDR3 sequence is 11 residues long. Trimming removed 5 bases from V and 9 bases from J, with 8 bases in between.

V gene TRBV21-1 combines with J gene TRBJ2-2; no check of the table's D call, TRBD2, against the DNA was made. TRBV21-1 is assigned pseudogene status. CDR3 length equals 10 residues. In DNA form, the CDR3 reads TGTGCCAGCAGCATAGGGGAGCTGTTTTTT. It is translated as CASSIGELFF.

This sequence joins TRBV18 and TRBJ2-4; 7 nucleotides agree with TRBD1. Trimming removed 2 bases from V and 6 bases from J; junction bases left unmatched: 7. CDR3 length equals 15 residues. Germline V gene data show CDR1 as KGHSH and CDR2 as LQKENI. As DNA, the CDR3 is TGTGCCAGCTCACCAGTTCAGGGGGAAGTAAACATTCAGTACTTC. This gives the protein CASSPVQGEVNIQYF.

CDR3 nucleotides: TGTGCCAGCAGTGTAAGACCCCCAGGACTTGACGAGCAGTACTTC. It codes for CASSVRPPGLDEQYF. The chain joins TRBV2 to TRBJ2-7; maybe TRBD2 (5 bases). With 4 bases removed from V and 5 bases from J, the gap between germline ends came to 18 bases. The CDR3 has 15 residues. Germline V lookup: CDR1 SNHLY, CDR2 FYNNEI.

In this sample, this clone turned up once. This rearrangement joins TRBV6-6 to TRBJ1-4; perhaps TRBD1 as D (6 bases). Germline-derived CDR1 and CDR2 are MNHNY and SVGAGI (reference sequence). The CDR3 spans 13 residues. The V gene lost 2 bases and the J gene lost 8 bases, with 9 bases spanning the gap. The CDR3 loop is CASSYAGDEKLFF. The CDR3, as DNA: TGTGCCAGCAGTTACGCAGGGGACGAAAAACTGTTTTTT.

The V call is TRBV10-2, the J call TRBJ2-1; D not certain. Per germline, CDR1 WSHSY and CDR2 SAAADI. This CDR3 spans 12 amino acids. The V end lost 6 bases, the J end lost 4 bases, and 7 bases lay between the germline ends. The CDR3 region is CASSLTYNEQFF. The CDR3 nucleotides are TGCGCCAGCAGCCTGACTTACAATGAGCAGTTCTTC.

The rearrangement joins TRBV23-1 to TRBJ1-2; 11 bases are shared with TRBD1. TRBV23-1 is flagged as an ORF with uncertain function. CDR3 length: 16 amino acids. V trimming: 1 base; J trimming: 4 bases; junction bases outside the gene matches: 5. CDR3 loop: CASSQLDRGPSYGYTF. The CDR3 DNA reads as TGCGCCAGCAGTCAATTGGACAGGGGGCCTTCCTATGGCTACACCTTC.

The CDR3 DNA follows: TGTGCCAGCAGCTCGACAGGGAATGGCTACACCTTC. Amino acids: CASSSTGNGYTF. The chain is built from TRBV5-4 and TRBJ1-2; 7 bases align to TRBD1. Trimming at V came to 3 bases and at J to 6 bases, leaving 2 bases not matched to a gene. The CDR3 has 12 amino acids. Germline CDR1 is SGHNT and CDR2 is YYREEE (reference sequence).

The table lists this clone with a count of one. The V and J genes are TRBV6-5 and TRBJ1-2; D is undetermined. CDR1 MNHEY and CDR2 SVGAGI come from the germline V gene. The CDR3 is 14 residues long. Trimming cost V 0 bases and J 8 bases, with 13 bases left between them. DNA of the CDR3: TGTGCCAGCAGTTACTCGCCAGACGGAGGGGGCTACACCTTC. Protein product: CASSYSPDGGGYTF.

V is TRBV6-6 and J is TRBJ1-1; D remains ambiguous. Germline V gives CDR1 MNHNY, CDR2 SVGAGI (reference sequence). The CDR3 spans 13 residues. With 2 bases removed from V and 3 bases from J, the gap between germline ends came to 7 bases. The DNA for the CDR3 is TGTGCCAGCAGTTACGAGAGGGACACTGAAGCTTTCTTT. Translating gives CASSYERDTEAFF.

The chain joins TRBV28 to TRBJ2-2, with 7 bases that match TRBD2. The V segment lost 6 bases and the J segment 6 bases; nucleotides outside the gene matches: 4. Germline CDR1 MDHEN, CDR2 SYDVKM. The CDR3 extends over 13 amino acids. This CDR3 is CASSLTSPGELFF. CDR3 nucleotides: TGTGCCAGCAGCCTGACTAGCCCCGGGGAGCTGTTTTTT.